Shown below are 12 T cell receptor beta chains from a single sample sequenced in a study of cytomegalovirus exposure and HLA in healthy donors (dated by TCRdb to the late 2010s). Library preparation used the immunoSEQ multiplex PCR assay. For the multiplex PCR, a mixture combining 60 forward primers for TCR Vbeta segments and 13 reverse primers for TCR Jbeta segments was used. Not all clones reach the TCRdb copy of this immuneACCESS table, which keeps in-frame sequences only. Checked studies attribute under half of the gap to unresolved V genes and leave the rest unexplained. Across this sample there are 180,000 or so clones, with 70% to 80% seen only once. The ten most abundant clones make up 0.65% to 0.85% of the sample. The specimen was PBMCs. These receptor sequences come from a female donor in good health and CMV-seronegative.

This clone appeared a single time. The chain recombines TRBV18 with TRBJ1-2; D might be TRBD1 (6 bases). Germline CDR1 is KGHSH and CDR2 is LQKENI. Trimming stripped 3 bases from V and 1 base from J, with 12 bases between. This CDR3 spans 15 amino acids. The CDR3 DNA reads as TGTGCCAGCTCACCCGGGGGGGGCAGTAACTATGGCTACACCTTC. Protein: CASSPGGGSNYGYTF.

The V call is TRBV28, the J call TRBJ1-1; D uncertain. CDR1 and CDR2 (germline): MDHEN, SYDVKM. CDR3 size: 14 residues. Trimming took 2 bases from V and 0 from J, leaving 7 bases between them. CDR3 protein: CASSLPAMNTEAFF. The CDR3 DNA reads as TGTGCCAGCAGTTTACCCGCTATGAACACTGAAGCTTTCTTT.

This sequence joins TRBV7-9 and TRBJ2-7; TRBD1 might be the D (6 bases). This CDR3 region has 13 residues. The V end was cut by 6 bases, the J end by 3 bases, with 12 bases between. Germline CDR1 is SEHNR and CDR2 is FQNEAQ (reference sequence). DNA for the CDR3: TGTGCCAGCAGTCCCGGGACAAGCTACGAGCAGTACTTC. The encoded protein is CASSPGTSYEQYF.

The sample holds a few counts of this clone. CDR3 loop: CASSLGTPDGYTF. CDR3 coding DNA: TGTGCCAGCAGCTTAGGGACACCGGATGGCTACACCTTC. The rearrangement uses TRBV11-2 and TRBJ1-2; a possible D gene is TRBD1 (5 bases). The ends were cut back, 1 base at V and 6 bases at J, with 9 bases in the middle. Germline CDR1 is SGHAT and CDR2 is FQNNGV. CDR3 length: 13 amino acids.

In this sample, this clone turned up once. The V and J genes are TRBV15 and TRBJ2-7, with 11 positions matching TRBD2. This CDR3 contains 16 residues. The junction had 6 bases not matched to a gene; V was cut back by 0 bases and J by 5 bases. The germline V gene has CDR1 LNHNV and CDR2 YYDKDF (reference sequence). The chain's CDR3 is CATSREGLAGGHEQYF. The CDR3 region has the DNA TGTGCCACCAGCAGAGAGGGCCTAGCGGGAGGACACGAGCAGTACTTC.

The chain joins TRBV5-4 to TRBJ1-2; a weak D match, TRBD1 (5 bases). The V gene's germline CDR1 is SGHNT and CDR2 YYREEE (reference sequence). The V end was cut by 1 base, the J end by 4 bases, with 17 bases between. The CDR3 covers 16 residues. CDR3 residues: CASSLRTLGGGYGYTF. The DNA for the CDR3 is TGTGCCAGCAGCTTGAGAACTCTCGGGGGGGGCTATGGCTACACCTTC.

V and J are TRBV6-4 and TRBJ2-7; D not resolved. This CDR3 region has 12 residues. CDR1 is MRHNA, CDR2 SNTAGT, per germline. Trimming took off 0 bases at V and 3 bases at J, with 3 bases between the two ends. The CDR3 sequence is CASSDSHYEQYF. The CDR3 DNA reads TGTGCCAGCAGTGACTCCCACTACGAGCAGTACTTC.

V gene TRBV27 combines with J gene TRBJ1-2; D gene ambiguous. Germline CDR1 and CDR2: MNHEY and SMNVEV (reference sequence). This CDR3 region has 16 residues. Trimming removed 5 bases at V and 7 bases at J, with 23 bases between. DNA of the CDR3: TGTGCCAGCAGTCCCTTTGGGTCAGGCAGAAAGGCTGGCTACACCTTC. Translation gives CASSPFGSGRKAGYTF.

J is TRBJ2-3 and V is TRBV6-6; 9 nucleotides line up with TRBD2. Germline loops: CDR1 MNHNY, CDR2 SVGAGI (reference sequence). CDR3 length equals 15 residues. V gave up 0 bases and J gave up 6 bases; unmatched junction bases: 4. CDR3 sequence: CASSYSAGGGDTQYF. The CDR3 coding sequence is TGTGCCAGCAGTTACTCGGCGGGAGGGGGGGATACGCAGTATTTT.

This clone turned up a few times. The genes are TRBV4-2 and TRBJ2-5, with a weak D call TRBD2 (5 bases). Germline-derived CDR1 and CDR2 are LGHNA and YNFKEQ. The CDR3 extends over 15 amino acids. Trimming removed 0 bases at V and 4 bases at J, with 12 bases between. CDR3 loop: CASSQEVRDAETQYF. The CDR3 nucleotides read TGTGCCAGCAGCCAAGAAGTACGGGATGCAGAGACCCAGTACTTC.

The sample holds a few counts of this clone. The gene calls are TRBV4-2 and TRBJ2-3; tentatively, D is TRBD2 (5 bases). There are 16 residues in the CDR3. Germline values: CDR1 LGHNA, CDR2 YNFKEQ. Trimming cost V 4 bases and J 2 bases, with 16 bases left between them. CDR3 coding DNA: TGTGCCAGCAGCCGCGCACGGGGAGATAACACAGATACGCAGTATTTT. Translating it yields CASSRARGDNTDTQYF.

The chain has TRBV20-1 and TRBJ2-1; unclear D gene. The CDR3 covers 11 residues. Between the trimmed V and J ends, which lost 6 bases and 9 bases, there was a span of 12 bases. The germline gives CDR1 DFQATT, CDR2 SNEGSKA (reference sequence). The CDR3 here is CSAPLNPEQFF. DNA of the CDR3: TGCAGTGCGCCACTAAATCCTGAGCAGTTCTTC.